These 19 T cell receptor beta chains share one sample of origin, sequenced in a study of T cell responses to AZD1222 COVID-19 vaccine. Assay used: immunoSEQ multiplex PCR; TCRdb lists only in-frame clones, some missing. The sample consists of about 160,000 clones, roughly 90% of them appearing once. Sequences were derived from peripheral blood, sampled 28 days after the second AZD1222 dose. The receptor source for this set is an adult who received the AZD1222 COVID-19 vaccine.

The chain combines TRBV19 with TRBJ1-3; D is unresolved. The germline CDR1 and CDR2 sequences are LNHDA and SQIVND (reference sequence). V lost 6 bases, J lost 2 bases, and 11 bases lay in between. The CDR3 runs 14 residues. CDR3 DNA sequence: TGTGCCAGTAGGCCGTTGGGGACTGGAAACACCATATATTTT. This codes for CASRPLGTGNTIYF.

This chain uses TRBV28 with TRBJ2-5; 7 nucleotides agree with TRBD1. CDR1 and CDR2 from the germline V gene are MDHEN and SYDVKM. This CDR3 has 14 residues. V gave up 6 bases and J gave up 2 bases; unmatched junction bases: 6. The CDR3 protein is CASRWGQIQETQYF. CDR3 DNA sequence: TGTGCCAGCAGGTGGGGACAGATTCAAGAGACCCAGTACTTC.

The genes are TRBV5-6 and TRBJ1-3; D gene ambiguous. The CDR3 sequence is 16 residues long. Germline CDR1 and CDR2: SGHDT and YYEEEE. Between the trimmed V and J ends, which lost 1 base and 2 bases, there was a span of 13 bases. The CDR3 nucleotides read TGTGCCAGCAGCTTGAGCCCCGGGGTCCCTGGAAACACCATATATTTT. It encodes CASSLSPGVPGNTIYF.

The CDR3, as DNA: TGCAGCGTTGATAGGATGGGAACGGCCGCAAACTATGGCTACACCTTC. Translation: CSVDRMGTAANYGYTF. The gene calls are TRBV29-1 and TRBJ1-2; no clear D gene. Between the trimmed V and J ends, which lost 3 bases and 2 bases, there was a span of 19 bases. CDR3 size: 16 residues. CDR1 and CDR2 from the germline V gene are SQVTM and ANQGSEA.

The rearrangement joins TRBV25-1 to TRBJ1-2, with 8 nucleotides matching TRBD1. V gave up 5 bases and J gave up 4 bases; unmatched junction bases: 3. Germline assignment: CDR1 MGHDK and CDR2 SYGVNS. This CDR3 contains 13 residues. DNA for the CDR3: TGTGCCAGCAGTCTTACAGGGGGCTATGGCTACACCTTC. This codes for CASSLTGGYGYTF.

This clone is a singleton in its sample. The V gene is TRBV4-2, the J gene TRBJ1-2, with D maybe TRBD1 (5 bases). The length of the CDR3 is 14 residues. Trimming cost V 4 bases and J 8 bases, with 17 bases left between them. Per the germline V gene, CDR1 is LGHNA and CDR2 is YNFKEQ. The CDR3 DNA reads TGTGCCAGCAGCCGATCGCAGGGTGAGGGAGGCTACACCTTC. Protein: CASSRSQGEGGYTF.

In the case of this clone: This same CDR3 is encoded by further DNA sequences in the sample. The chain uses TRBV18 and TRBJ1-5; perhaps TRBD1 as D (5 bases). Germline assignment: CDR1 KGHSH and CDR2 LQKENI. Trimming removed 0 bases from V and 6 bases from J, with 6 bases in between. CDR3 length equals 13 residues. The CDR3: CASSPPGGQPQHF. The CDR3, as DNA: TGTGCCAGCTCACCACCGGGGGGTCAGCCCCAGCATTTT.

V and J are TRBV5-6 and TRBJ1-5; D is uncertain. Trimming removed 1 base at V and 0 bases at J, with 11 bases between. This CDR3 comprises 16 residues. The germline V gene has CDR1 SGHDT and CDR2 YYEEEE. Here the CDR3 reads CASSLKQEYSNQPQHF. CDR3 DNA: TGTGCCAGCAGCTTGAAGCAGGAATATAGCAATCAGCCCCAGCATTTT.

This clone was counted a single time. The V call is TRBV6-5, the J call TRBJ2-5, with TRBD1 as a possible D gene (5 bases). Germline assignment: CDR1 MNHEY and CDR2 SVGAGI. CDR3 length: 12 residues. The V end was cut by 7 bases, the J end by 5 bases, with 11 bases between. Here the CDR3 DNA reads TGTGCCAGCAAATCCCCAGGGGAGACCCAGTACTTC. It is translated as CASKSPGETQYF.

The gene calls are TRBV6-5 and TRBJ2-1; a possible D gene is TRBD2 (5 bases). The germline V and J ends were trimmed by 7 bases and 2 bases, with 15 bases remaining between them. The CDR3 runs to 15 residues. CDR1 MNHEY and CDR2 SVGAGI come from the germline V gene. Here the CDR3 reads CASMRLINPYNEQFF. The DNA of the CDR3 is TGTGCCAGCATGCGACTAATAAACCCCTACAATGAGCAGTTCTTC.

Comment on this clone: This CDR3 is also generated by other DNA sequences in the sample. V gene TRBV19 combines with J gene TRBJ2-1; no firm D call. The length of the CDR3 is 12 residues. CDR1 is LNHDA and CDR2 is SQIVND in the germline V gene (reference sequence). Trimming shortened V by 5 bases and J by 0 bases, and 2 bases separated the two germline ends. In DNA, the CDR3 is TGTGCCAGTAGTCTCTCCTACAATGAGCAGTTCTTC. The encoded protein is CASSLSYNEQFF.

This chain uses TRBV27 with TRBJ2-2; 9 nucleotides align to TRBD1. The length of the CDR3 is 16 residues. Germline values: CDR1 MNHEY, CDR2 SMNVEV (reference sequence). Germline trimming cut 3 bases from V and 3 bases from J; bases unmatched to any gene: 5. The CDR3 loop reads CASSFEDRGHTGELFF. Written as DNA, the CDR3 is TGTGCCAGCAGTTTCGAGGACAGGGGTCACACCGGGGAGCTGTTTTTT.

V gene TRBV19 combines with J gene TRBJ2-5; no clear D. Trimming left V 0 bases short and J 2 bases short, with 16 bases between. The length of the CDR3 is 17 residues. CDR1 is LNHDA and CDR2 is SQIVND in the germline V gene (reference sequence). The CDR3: CASSIDGSRAEQETQYF. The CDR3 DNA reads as TGTGCCAGTAGTATAGACGGCTCAAGGGCGGAACAAGAGACCCAGTACTTC.

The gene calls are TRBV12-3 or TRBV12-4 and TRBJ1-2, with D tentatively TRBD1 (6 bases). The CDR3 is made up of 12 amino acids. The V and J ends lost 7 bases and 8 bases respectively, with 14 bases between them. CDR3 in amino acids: CASTLGGHGYTF. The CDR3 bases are TGTGCCAGCACCCTTGGGGGGCACGGCTACACCTTC.

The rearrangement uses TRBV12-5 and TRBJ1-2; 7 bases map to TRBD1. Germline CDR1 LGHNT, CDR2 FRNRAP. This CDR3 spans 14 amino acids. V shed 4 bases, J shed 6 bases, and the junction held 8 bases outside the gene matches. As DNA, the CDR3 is TGTGCTAGTGGTTCGACAGGGTTTGTTGATGGCTACACCTTC. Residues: CASGSTGFVDGYTF.

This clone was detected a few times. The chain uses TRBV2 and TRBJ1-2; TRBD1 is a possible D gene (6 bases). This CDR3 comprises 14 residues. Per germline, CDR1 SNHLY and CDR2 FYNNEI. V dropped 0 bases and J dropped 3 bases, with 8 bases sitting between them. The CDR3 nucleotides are TGTGCCAGCAGTGAAGCGACAGGTTACTATGGCTACACCTTC. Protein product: CASSEATGYYGYTF.

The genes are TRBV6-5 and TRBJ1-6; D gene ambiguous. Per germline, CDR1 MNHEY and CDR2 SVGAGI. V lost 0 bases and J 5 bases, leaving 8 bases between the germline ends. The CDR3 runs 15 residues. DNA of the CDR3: TGTGCCAGCAGTTACTCTGCGACAAATAATTCACCCCTCCACTTT. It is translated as CASSYSATNNSPLHF.

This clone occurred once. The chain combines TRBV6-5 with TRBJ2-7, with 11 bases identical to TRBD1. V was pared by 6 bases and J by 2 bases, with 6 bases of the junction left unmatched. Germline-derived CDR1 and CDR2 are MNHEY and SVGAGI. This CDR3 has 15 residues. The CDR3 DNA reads TGTGCCAGCAGAGGACCGGGACAGGGGGCCTACGAGCAGTACTTC. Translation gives CASRGPGQGAYEQYF.

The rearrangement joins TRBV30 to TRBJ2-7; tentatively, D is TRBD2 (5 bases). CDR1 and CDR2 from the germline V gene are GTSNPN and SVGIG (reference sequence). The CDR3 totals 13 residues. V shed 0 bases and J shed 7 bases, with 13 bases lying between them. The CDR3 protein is CAWSVEGPGEQYF. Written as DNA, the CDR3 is TGTGCCTGGAGTGTAGAGGGCCCGGGGGAGCAGTACTTC.